This T cell receptor beta chain was observed in a study of technical replicates of blood from several donors (dated by TCRdb to 2016 to 2017). V is trimmed back by 2 bases and J by 6 bases, and the junction contains 7 bases that no gene match accounts for. Reading the germline V gene gives CDR1 KGHSH and CDR2 LQKENI. From its cysteine to its phenylalanine, the CDR3 spans 16 amino acids. This entry keeps only the CDR3 DNA: 48 bases, framed from base 1. The method was the immunoSEQ multiplex PCR assay. The table comes from immuneACCESS by way of TCRdb, which keeps in-frame sequences with V and J called. Part of the clones is missing from these tables; in studies checked, under half for an unresolved V gene and the rest for unknown reasons. In all, the sample holds 85,000 to 90,000 clones, and roughly 90% of those were seen once. Roughly 0.25% of the sample lies in the top ten. Notes on this clone: The antigen it recognizes is unknown. No base quality values were provided; no much bigger clone lies one nucleotide off.

The V and J genes are TRBV18 and TRBJ2-2, with TRBD1 identical over 9 junction bases. Input material: T cells isolated from PBMCs. The receptor's source is a human donor in good health. The sequence in DNA is TGTGCCAGCTCACCAAACGCACAGGGGGCGTCCGGGGAGCTGTTTTTT. Translated, it gives CASSPNAQGASGELFF.